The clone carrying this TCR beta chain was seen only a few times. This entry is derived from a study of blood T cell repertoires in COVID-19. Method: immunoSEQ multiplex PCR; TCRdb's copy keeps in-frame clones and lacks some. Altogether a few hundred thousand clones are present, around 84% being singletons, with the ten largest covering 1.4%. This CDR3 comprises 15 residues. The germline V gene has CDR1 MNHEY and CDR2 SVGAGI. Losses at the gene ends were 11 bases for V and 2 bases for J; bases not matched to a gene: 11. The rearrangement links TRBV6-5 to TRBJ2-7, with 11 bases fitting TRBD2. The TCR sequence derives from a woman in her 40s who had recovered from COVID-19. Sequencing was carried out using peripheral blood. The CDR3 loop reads CAAALNSGGAYEQYF. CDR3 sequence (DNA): TGTGCCGCGGCCCTTAATAGCGGGGGGGCCTACGAGCAGTACTTC.